This is a list of T cell receptor beta chains from one sample in a study of naive and memory T cell subsets. MiXCR was run by TCRdb on the UMI-ligation and nested PCR reads, yielding one entry per CDR3 protein. Among over 110,000 distinct CDR3 sequences listed, under 25% were seen once. The sample taken for sequencing was naive CD8+ T cells from blood. Source of these receptors: a human donor in good health. Each CDR3 is given with its conserved first and last residue. D genes are given only for firm matches. Expanded clones get a size class; other rows say once, few or many, or leave the size out.

cdr3_nt cdr3_aa v_call clone_size d_call j_call
TGTGCCAGCAGCCGAGCCGGGACAGGGAGGGGTGAGCAGTTCTTC CASSRAGTGRGEQFF TRBV3-1 . TRBD1 TRBJ2-1
TGTGCCAGCAGCCCCCACGACGTACCCTACGAGCAGTACTTC CASSPHDVPYEQYF TRBV7-8 . . TRBJ2-7
TGTGCCAGCAGCTTAGCGTACACAGGGACTGAAGCTTTCTTT CASSLAYTGTEAFF TRBV7-6 few . TRBJ1-1
TGTGCCAGCAGCCTCGAGTCCGCGGACACCATATATTTT CASSLESADTIYF TRBV7-9 . . TRBJ1-3
TGTGCCAGCAGCGTAGGTGTCGGCACTGGGGCCAACGTCCTGACTTTC CASSVGVGTGANVLTF TRBV9 . . TRBJ2-6
TGCAGCGTTGAACCATCGACGGCTTCCTACAATGAGCAGTTCTTC CSVEPSTASYNEQFF TRBV29-1 many . TRBJ2-1
TGCAGCGCGACTAATGGGGGAAGCTCCTACGAGCAGTACTTC CSATNGGSSYEQYF TRBV29-1 many . TRBJ2-7
TGTGCCAGCAGCCCCATGCAGGGGCCCTACGAGCAGTACTTC CASSPMQGPYEQYF TRBV5-6 few . TRBJ2-7
TGTGCCAGCAGGGACCCGGGACAGGGGTTCTACGAGCAGTACTTC CASRDPGQGFYEQYF TRBV28 . TRBD1 TRBJ2-7
TGTGCCAGCACCCAGGGCATTGGTGAAAAACTGTTTTTT CASTQGIGEKLFF TRBV9 many . TRBJ1-4
TGTGCCAGCAGTCCACTGGGACTTACCAATGGCTACACCTTC CASSPLGLTNGYTF TRBV28 . . TRBJ1-2
TGTGCCAGCAGCGCCCCCCTGACCTACGAGCAGTACTTC CASSAPLTYEQYF TRBV9 . . TRBJ2-7
TGTGCCAGCAGCTTAGTCCCACCGGCGGACACATCTTACAATGAGCAGTTCTTC CASSLVPPADTSYNEQFF TRBV7-9 . . TRBJ2-1
TGTGCCAGCAGTTACGGCAGGGGGGGCGAGCAGTACTTC CASSYGRGGEQYF TRBV6-5 . . TRBJ2-7
TGCAGTGCTAGAGACGGGACTAGCGGGTACAATGAGCAGTTCTTC CSARDGTSGYNEQFF TRBV20-1 . TRBD2 TRBJ2-1
TGTGCCAGCAGCCCCACGGAACTTCCCGAGTTCCACGAGCAGTACTTC CASSPTELPEFHEQYF TRBV7-9 . . TRBJ2-7
TGCAGCGTGGATCCCCTCGGACGTGGACCAAACTATGGCTACACCTTC CSVDPLGRGPNYGYTF TRBV29-1 many . TRBJ1-2
TGTGCCAGCAGCCTCACGCCTAGCGGGGAAGTCAATGAGCAGTTCTTC CASSLTPSGEVNEQFF TRBV21-1 few . TRBJ2-1
TGTGCCAGTAGTATCCACCGGGTCCAGGGCGGCACTGAAGCTTTCTTT CASSIHRVQGGTEAFF TRBV19 . . TRBJ1-1
TGTGCCAGCAGCTGGCAGGGTGGGTACGAGCAGTACTTC CASSWQGGYEQYF TRBV7-9 few . TRBJ2-7
TGTGCCAGCAGTTACTTCAACAGGGCTCCAGCTAACTATGGCTACACCTTC CASSYFNRAPANYGYTF TRBV6-6 . . TRBJ1-2
TGTGCCAGCAGCTTGGTGTCGAGGCTAGGGGCGGGCACAGATACGCAGTATTTT CASSLVSRLGAGTDTQYF TRBV5-6 few . TRBJ2-3
TGTGCCAGCAGCGGCCGAGGGGTATTGAACACTGAAGCTTTCTTT CASSGRGVLNTEAFF TRBV21-1 few . TRBJ1-1
TGCAGTGCTAGAGCCGGGCGGGAGGCGCGGGAGAACACCGGGGAGCTGTTTTTT CSARAGREARENTGELFF TRBV20-1 . TRBD2 TRBJ2-2
TGTGCCAGCAGCCCCAAGACAGGGTACAATGAGCAGTTCTTC CASSPKTGYNEQFF TRBV9 . TRBD1 TRBJ2-1
TGTGCCAGCAGCTTTGGGACAGGGGATGGCTACACCTTC CASSFGTGDGYTF TRBV11-2 . TRBD1 TRBJ1-2
TGCGCCAGCAGCTACAGGGAAGGAGGGAGCAATCAGCCCCAGCATTTT CASSYREGGSNQPQHF TRBV4-1 . . TRBJ1-5
TGTGCCAGCAGCCGGACAGGAGAAGAGACCCAGTACTTC CASSRTGEETQYF TRBV11-1 . TRBD1 TRBJ2-5
TGTGCCAGCAGTTCAACGGCGCTTGAGACCCAGTACTTC CASSSTALETQYF TRBV28 . . TRBJ2-5